Here is one T cell receptor (beta chain) with its context. Its antigen is as yet unknown. Time point reported: pre-sensitization, week 0. Treatment of the sample: therapeutic diphenylcyclopropenone sensitization with weekly scalp DPC. This CDR3 spans 13 amino acids. V dropped 6 bases and J dropped 8; count of bases not matched to a gene: 2. Germline lookup yields CDR1 SGHNT and CDR2 YENEEA. The record originates from a study of human T cells and chemical hapten exposure. Study overall: Patients had diphenylcyclopropenone applied to the scalp weekly throughout the approximately 22-week study.

For the library, individual cDNA molecules each received unique molecular identifiers. TCRdb re-analysed the RACE reads in MiXCR, keeping a single row per CDR3 protein. The sample consists of approximately 90,000 distinct CDR3 sequences, around 8.8% of them appearing once. Study conclusions and caveats: TCRs whose frequency exceeded 1 in 1000 remained the same following DPC sensitization. While controls formed fewer of them, expanded TCRs formed significantly more large CDR3 similarity clusters.

This sequence was found in a man in his forties with alopecia areata. Some clones in this sample may be carry-over from other donors' samples. The genes are TRBV11-3 and TRBJ2-1; TRBD1 agrees at 12 bases. The sequenced sample was whole blood, obtained in connection with sensitization to the hapten diphenylcyclopropenone (DPC). The CDR3: CASRGQGAHEQFF. The CDR3 region has the DNA TGTGCCAGCAGGGGACAGGGGGCCCATGAGCAGTTCTTC. The variable domain in full, completed from reference TRBV11-3 and TRBJ2-1, reads EAGVVQSPRYKIIEKKQPVAFWCNPISGHNTLYWYLQNLGQGPELLIRYENEEAVDDSQLPKDRFSAERLKGVDSTLKIQPAELGDSAVYLCASRGQGAHEQFFGPGTRLTVL.